The rows below give T cell receptor beta chains drawn from one sample of a study of cytomegalovirus exposure and HLA in healthy donors. Here immunoSEQ multiplex PCR was the method, and the copy in TCRdb shows in-frame clones only, minus some. The table records more than 85,000 clones, about 88% of them present only once. The source material was PBMCs. The source is a woman aged 18-29 years in good health and CMV-seronegative. Both conserved end residues are part of each CDR3. The order of the fields is J gene, D gene, clone size, V gene, CDR3 DNA, CDR3 protein. The D gene is left open where the match is weak. Only some rows state a clone size, as once, few, many or a class for expanded clones.

>TRBJ1-2|NA|NA|TRBV9
TGTGCCAGCAGCCCTAACCCCGGCTATGGCTACACCTTC
CASSPNPGYGYTF
>TRBJ2-3|TRBD1|NA|TRBV9
TGTGCCAGCAGCGTCGACAGGGGAGGTCCCGATACGCAGTATTTT
CASSVDRGGPDTQYF
>TRBJ2-3|NA|NA|TRBV29-1
TGCAGCGTTGAAGATCCCAGGGAGGTGACAGATACGCAGTATTTT
CSVEDPREVTDTQYF
>TRBJ2-7|NA|few|TRBV11-2
TGTGCCAGCAGCTTAGAACGGGGGATCTACGAGCAGTACTTC
CASSLERGIYEQYF
>TRBJ2-1|TRBD1|once|TRBV28
TGTGCCAGCAGTTTTTCCCTTAACAGGGGGCGAGACAATGAGCAGTTCTTC
CASSFSLNRGRDNEQFF
>TRBJ2-5|NA|NA|TRBV21-1
TGTGCCAGCCCTCGACTAGGAGAGACCCAGTACTTC
CASPRLGETQYF
>TRBJ2-2|TRBD2|NA|TRBV30
TGTGCCTGGAGTGTCGAGGGACTAGCGGGACTGACCGGGGAGCTGTTTTTT
CAWSVEGLAGLTGELFF
>TRBJ2-7|NA|NA|TRBV5-1
TGCGCCAGCAGCTTGGAAGCGTCGGGGATCAGGTACGAGCAGTACTTC
CASSLEASGIRYEQYF
>TRBJ2-5|TRBD2|few|TRBV4-2
TGTGCCAGCAGCCAGGGGGTAGCGGGGGGGCAAGAGACCCAGTACTTC
CASSQGVAGGQETQYF
>TRBJ1-6|NA|NA|TRBV7-2
TGTGCCAGCAGCTTTCGGGGGATGACACCCCTCCACTTT
CASSFRGMTPLHF
>TRBJ2-2|NA|NA|TRBV28
TGTGCCAGCAGTTTAACGGACTACACCGGGGAGCTGTTTTTT
CASSLTDYTGELFF
>TRBJ2-7|TRBD1|NA|TRBV19
TGTGCCAGTAGTACCCGCCGCCGGGACAGGAGCTCCTACGAGCAGTACTTC
CASSTRRRDRSSYEQYF
>TRBJ2-1|TRBD1|NA|TRBV7-3
TGTGCCAGCAGCTCGACAGGGCGCCATGAGCAGTTCTTC
CASSSTGRHEQFF
>TRBJ2-1|NA|NA|TRBV6-1
TGTGCCAGCAGTGTGGTCAGAAGCTCCTACAATGAGCAGTTCTTC
CASSVVRSSYNEQFF
>TRBJ2-7|TRBD2|NA|TRBV28
TGTGCCAGCAGTCCGACCGGGACTAGGTATTACGAGCAGTACTTC
CASSPTGTRYYEQYF
>TRBJ2-1|TRBD2|NA|TRBV2
TGTGCCAGCATTACGGGGGGCTCCTACAATGAGCAGTTCTTC
CASITGGSYNEQFF
>TRBJ2-7|TRBD2|NA|TRBV28
TGTGCCAGCACCCCTGAGAGCGGGAGGTGGTACGAGCAGTACTTC
CASTPESGRWYEQYF
>TRBJ1-2|NA|NA|TRBV7-2
TGTGCCAGCAGCCCCTACGGACAGAGTGGCTACACCTTC
CASSPYGQSGYTF
>TRBJ1-4|NA|NA|TRBV4-1
TGCGCCAGCAGCCAAGATGTTTGGGCCATAGGCGTCGGAAAACTGTTTTTT
CASSQDVWAIGVGKLFF
>TRBJ1-5|NA|NA|TRBV19
TGTGCCAGTGAATCTAACGTCTATAGCAATCAGCCCCAGCATTTT
CASESNVYSNQPQHF
>TRBJ2-1|NA|NA|TRBV6-5
TGTGCCAGCAGTTACTCGGGACTTCGAAACTACAATGAGCAGTTCTTC
CASSYSGLRNYNEQFF
>TRBJ1-5|NA|NA|TRBV19
TGTGCCAGTAAAGGGGTCCGGTACCAGCCCCAGCATTTT
CASKGVRYQPQHF
>TRBJ2-7|NA|NA|TRBV4-2
TGTGCCAGCAGCCTTTCCCGGGGATCCTACGAGCAGTACTTC
CASSLSRGSYEQYF
>TRBJ1-2|NA|NA|TRBV28
TGTGCCAGCAGTTTATCGTGGGGGGGACGTAGCAATGGCTACACCTTC
CASSLSWGGRSNGYTF
>TRBJ2-7|NA|NA|TRBV11-2
TGTGCCAGCAGCCTCGGTAGGCGGCAATCCTACGAGCAGTACTTC
CASSLGRRQSYEQYF
>TRBJ1-1|NA|NA|TRBV7-9
TGTGCCAGCAGCACGACAGAGAACACTGAAGCTTTCTTT
CASSTTENTEAFF
>TRBJ1-2|TRBD1|NA|TRBV4-2
TGTGCCAGCAGCCAAGACCCGGGACAGTATGGCTACACCTTC
CASSQDPGQYGYTF
>TRBJ2-1|NA|NA|TRBV25-1
TGTGCCAGCAGTGAATTGGTGAAGGGGAAGAATGAGCAGTTCTTC
CASSELVKGKNEQFF
>TRBJ1-2|NA|NA|TRBV30
TGTGCCTGGAGCGGGAGGCCTTTTAACTATGGCTACACCTTC
CAWSGRPFNYGYTF
>TRBJ2-1|NA|NA|TRBV6-1
TGTGCCAGCAGTGAACAGGGAGGCTCTCTGTACAATGAGCAGTTCTTC
CASSEQGGSLYNEQFF
>TRBJ2-7|TRBD2|NA|TRBV6-5
TGTGCCAGCAGTCAACTAGCGGGGACGTACGAGCAGTACTTC
CASSQLAGTYEQYF
>TRBJ1-1|TRBD1|NA|TRBV9
TGTGCCAGCAGCGCTACAGGGGCCGGAAACACTGAAGCTTTCTTT
CASSATGAGNTEAFF
>TRBJ1-1|NA|NA|TRBV28
TGTGCCACCGAAACGGAGAGGCGCTCTAAATGGAACACTGAAGCTTTCTTT
CATETERRSKWNTEAFF
>TRBJ2-7|TRBD2|few|TRBV15
TGTGCCACCAGCAGAGATATCCTAGCGGGAGTCGAGCAGTACTTC
CATSRDILAGVEQYF
>TRBJ1-4|NA|NA|TRBV11-3
TGTGCCAGCAGCTTAAAGCCCAGGGATGAAAAACTGTTTTTT
CASSLKPRDEKLFF